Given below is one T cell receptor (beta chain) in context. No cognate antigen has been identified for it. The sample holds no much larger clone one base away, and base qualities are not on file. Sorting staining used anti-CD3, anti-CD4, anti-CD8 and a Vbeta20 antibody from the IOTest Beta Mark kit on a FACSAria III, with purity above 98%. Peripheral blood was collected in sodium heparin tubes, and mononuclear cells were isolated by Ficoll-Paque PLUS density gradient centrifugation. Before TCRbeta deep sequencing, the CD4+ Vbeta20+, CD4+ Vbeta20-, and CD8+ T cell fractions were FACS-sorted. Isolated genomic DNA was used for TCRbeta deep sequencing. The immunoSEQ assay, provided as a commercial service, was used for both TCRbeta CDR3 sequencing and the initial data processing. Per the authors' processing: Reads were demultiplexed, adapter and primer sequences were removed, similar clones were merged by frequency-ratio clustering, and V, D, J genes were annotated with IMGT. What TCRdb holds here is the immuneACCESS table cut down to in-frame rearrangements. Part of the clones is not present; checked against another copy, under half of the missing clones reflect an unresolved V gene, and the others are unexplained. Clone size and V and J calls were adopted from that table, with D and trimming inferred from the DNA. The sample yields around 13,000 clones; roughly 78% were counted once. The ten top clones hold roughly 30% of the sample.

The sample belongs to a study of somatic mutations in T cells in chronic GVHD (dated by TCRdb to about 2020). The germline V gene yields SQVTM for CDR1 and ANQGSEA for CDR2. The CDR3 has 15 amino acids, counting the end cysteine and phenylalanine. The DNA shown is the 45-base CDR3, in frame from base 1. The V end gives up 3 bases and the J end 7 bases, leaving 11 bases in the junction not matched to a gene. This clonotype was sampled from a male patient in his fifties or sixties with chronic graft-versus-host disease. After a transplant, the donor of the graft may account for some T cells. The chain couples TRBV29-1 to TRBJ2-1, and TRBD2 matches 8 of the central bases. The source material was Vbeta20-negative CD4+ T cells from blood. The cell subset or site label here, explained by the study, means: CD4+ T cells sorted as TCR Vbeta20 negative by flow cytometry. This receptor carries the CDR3 CSVDSGRRQSNEQFF. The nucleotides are TGCAGCGTTGACAGCGGGAGAAGGCAGAGTAATGAGCAGTTCTTC.